This is a list of T cell receptor beta chains from one sample in a study of CD8+CD57+ T cells in acquired aplastic anemia. TCRdb re-called the reads with MiXCR, one entry per CDR3 protein. The sample lists about 210,000 distinct CDR3 sequences; roughly 35% were seen once. Sequencing was done on a sample of sorted CD4+, CD8+, or CD8+CD57+ T cells (not recorded which) from PBMCs. The origin of the receptors is a human donor in good health, serving as a control. Both conserved end residues are part of each CDR3. A D gene is named only where the DNA matches it firmly. A row's size may be missing; if present it is once, few, many or a size class.

CDR3 DNA	CDR3 protein	D gene	clone size	J gene	V gene
TGTGCCAGTAGCTCCACGACAGGGTCGGGTAACACTCAGTACTTC	CASSSTTGSGNTQYF	TRBD1	few	TRBJ2-4	TRBV19
TGCGCCAGCAGCTTGGAGCGGAGCACAGATGCGCAGTATTTT	CASSLERSTDAQYF	NA	NA	TRBJ2-3	TRBV5-1
TGCGCCAGCAGCATGGCAGACCTACGCACAGATACGCAGTATTTT	CASSMADLRTDTQYF	NA	few	TRBJ2-3	TRBV5-1
TGCAGTGCTAGGATGAATGAGCAGTTCTTC	CSARMNEQFF	NA	many	TRBJ2-1	TRBV20-1
TGCGCCAGCAGCTTTAGGGAGGGGGAGACCCAGTACTTC	CASSFREGETQYF	TRBD2	many	TRBJ2-5	TRBV5-1
TGTGCCACCAGTGATTTGACGGCTAGCGGGCGCGGGGAGACCCAGTACTTC	CATSDLTASGRGETQYF	TRBD2	NA	TRBJ2-5	TRBV24-1
TGCAGTGCTGATCTAAGATACAATGAGCAGTTCTTC	CSADLRYNEQFF	NA	many	TRBJ2-1	TRBV20-1
TGCGCCAGCAGCTTGTTTCCTAGCGGGGGCAAGACCGATGAGCAGTTCTTC	CASSLFPSGGKTDEQFF	TRBD2	NA	TRBJ2-1	TRBV5-1
TGTGCCAGCAGGTATAAGGCCTCTGGGGCCAACGTCCTGACTTTC	CASRYKASGANVLTF	NA	NA	TRBJ2-6	TRBV10-3
TGTGCCAGCAGCTTAGGACTGTACTCTAACTATGGCTGCACCTTC	CASSLGLYSNYGCTF	NA	few	TRBJ1-2	TRBV11-2
TGTGCCAGCAGTGAACACTCGGGGGGGAACTATAATTCACCCCTCCACTTT	CASSEHSGGNYNSPLHF	NA	NA	TRBJ1-6	TRBV2
TGTGCCAGTAGCGACCGAGGGACTAGCGAAGAGACCCAGTACTTC	CASSDRGTSEETQYF	TRBD2	NA	TRBJ2-5	TRBV19
TGTGCCAGCAGTGAAACCGATCAGGGAGAGCAGTACTTC	CASSETDQGEQYF	NA	NA	TRBJ2-7	TRBV2
TGTGCCAGCAGCTTATTACAAGCAGGGGTGAATGGCTACACCTTC	CASSLLQAGVNGYTF	NA	many	TRBJ1-2	TRBV7-9
TGTGCCAGCAGCCCACTCCCCCGACAGGGGAGCTCCTACAATGAGCAGTTCTTC	CASSPLPRQGSSYNEQFF	TRBD1	NA	TRBJ2-1	TRBV14
TGTGCCATCAGTGGGCTAGCGGGAGACACAGATACGCAGTATTTT	CAISGLAGDTDTQYF	TRBD2	NA	TRBJ2-3	TRBV10-3
TGTGCCACCAGCAGGGACGAAGTGTCTAATGAAAAACTGTTTTTT	CATSRDEVSNEKLFF	NA	NA	TRBJ1-4	TRBV15
TGTGCCAGCAGCGTGACAGGGTATGAGAGCGATACGCAGTATTTT	CASSVTGYESDTQYF	TRBD1	NA	TRBJ2-3	TRBV2
TGTGCCAGCAGCTTATCGGGGGCAGGGGATACGCAGTATTTT	CASSLSGAGDTQYF	NA	few	TRBJ2-3	TRBV7-3
TGTGCCAGCAGTCGGTCTGGCAGGCCCTACACCTTC	CASSRSGRPYTF	NA	many	TRBJ1-2	TRBV6-5
TGTGCCTTCACTCTCGTCAGGGGAAACTATGGCTACACCTTC	CAFTLVRGNYGYTF	NA	few	TRBJ1-2	TRBV25-1
TGTGCCAGCAGCTTAAGACTAGTCGGCCACGAGCAGTACTTC	CASSLRLVGHEQYF	NA	NA	TRBJ2-7	TRBV7-8
TGCAGTGCTAGGAGGGGCCAGGGTGGAGAGACCCAGTACTTC	CSARRGQGGETQYF	NA	many	TRBJ2-5	TRBV20-1
TGTGCCAGTAGTATCCTGGACGGATCTATCGGCTACACCTTC	CASSILDGSIGYTF	NA	many	TRBJ1-2	TRBV19
TGTGCCAGCACCCCAGGGACAGGGTACGGCTACACCTTC	CASTPGTGYGYTF	TRBD1	once	TRBJ1-2	TRBV5-8